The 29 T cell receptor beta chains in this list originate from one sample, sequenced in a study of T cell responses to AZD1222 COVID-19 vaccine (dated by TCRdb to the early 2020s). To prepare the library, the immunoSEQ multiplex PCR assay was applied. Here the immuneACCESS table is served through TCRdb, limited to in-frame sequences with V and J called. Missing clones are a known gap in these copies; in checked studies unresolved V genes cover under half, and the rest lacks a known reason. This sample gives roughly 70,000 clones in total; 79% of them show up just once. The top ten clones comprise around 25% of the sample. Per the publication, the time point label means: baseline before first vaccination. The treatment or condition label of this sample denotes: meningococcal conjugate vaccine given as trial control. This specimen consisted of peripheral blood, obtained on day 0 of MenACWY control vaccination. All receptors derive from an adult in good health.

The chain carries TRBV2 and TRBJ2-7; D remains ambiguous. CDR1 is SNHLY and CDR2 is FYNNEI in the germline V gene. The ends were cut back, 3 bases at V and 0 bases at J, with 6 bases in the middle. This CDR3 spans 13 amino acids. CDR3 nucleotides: TGTGCCAGCAGTGAGACCCGCTCCTACGAGCAGTACTTC. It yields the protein CASSETRSYEQYF.

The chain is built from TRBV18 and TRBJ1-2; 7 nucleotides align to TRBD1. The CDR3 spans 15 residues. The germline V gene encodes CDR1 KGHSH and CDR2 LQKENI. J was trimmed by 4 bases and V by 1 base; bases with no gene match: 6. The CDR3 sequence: CASSPQGALGYGYTF. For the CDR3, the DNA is TGTGCCAGCTCACCACAGGGGGCGCTGGGCTATGGCTACACCTTC.

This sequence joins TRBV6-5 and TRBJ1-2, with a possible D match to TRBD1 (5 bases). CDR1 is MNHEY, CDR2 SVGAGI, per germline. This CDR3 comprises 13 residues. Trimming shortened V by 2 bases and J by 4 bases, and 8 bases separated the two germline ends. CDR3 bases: TGTGCCAGCAGTTACGGGGACGGCTATGGCTACACCTTC. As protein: CASSYGDGYGYTF.

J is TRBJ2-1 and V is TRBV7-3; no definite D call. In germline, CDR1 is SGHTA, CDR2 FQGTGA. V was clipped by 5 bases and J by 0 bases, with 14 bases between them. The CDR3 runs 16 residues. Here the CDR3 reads CASSQWGPSSYNEQFF. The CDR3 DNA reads TGTGCCAGCAGCCAGTGGGGTCCTAGCTCCTACAATGAGCAGTTCTTC. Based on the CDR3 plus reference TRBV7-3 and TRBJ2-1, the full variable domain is GAGVSQTPSNKVTEKGKYVELRCDPISGHTALYWYRQSLGQGPEFLIYFQGTGAADDSGLPNDRFFAVRPEGSVSTLKIQRTERGDSAVYLCASSQWGPSSYNEQFFGPGTRLTVL.

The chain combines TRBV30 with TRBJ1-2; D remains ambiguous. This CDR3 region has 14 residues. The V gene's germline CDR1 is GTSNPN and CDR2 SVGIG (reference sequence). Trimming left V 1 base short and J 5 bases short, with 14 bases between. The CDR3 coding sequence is TGTGCCTGGAGTGGTACAATTTTGCTTTATGGCTACACCTTC. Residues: CAWSGTILLYGYTF.

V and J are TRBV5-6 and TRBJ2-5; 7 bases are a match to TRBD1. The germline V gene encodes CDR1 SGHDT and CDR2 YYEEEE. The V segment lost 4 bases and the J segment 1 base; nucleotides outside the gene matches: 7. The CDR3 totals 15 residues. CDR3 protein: CASSQQGRFQETQYF. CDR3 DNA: TGTGCCAGCAGCCAACAGGGGCGATTCCAAGAGACCCAGTACTTC. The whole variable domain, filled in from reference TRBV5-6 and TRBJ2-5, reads DAGVTQSPTHLIKTRGQQVTLRCSPKSGHDTVSWYQQALGQGPQFIFQYYEEEERQRGNFPDRFSGHQFPNYSSELNVNALLLGDSALYLCASSQQGRFQETQYFGPGTRLLVL.

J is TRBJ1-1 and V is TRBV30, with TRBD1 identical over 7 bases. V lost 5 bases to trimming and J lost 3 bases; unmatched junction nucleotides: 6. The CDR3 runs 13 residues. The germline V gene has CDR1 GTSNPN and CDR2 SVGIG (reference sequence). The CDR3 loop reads CAWESGGYTEAFF. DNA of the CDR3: TGTGCCTGGGAGTCAGGGGGGTACACTGAAGCTTTCTTT.

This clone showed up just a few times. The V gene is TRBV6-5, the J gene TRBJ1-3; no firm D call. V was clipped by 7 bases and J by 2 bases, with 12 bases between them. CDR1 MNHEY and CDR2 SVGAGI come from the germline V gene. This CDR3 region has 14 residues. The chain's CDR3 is CASTPGGAGNTIYF. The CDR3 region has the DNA TGTGCCAGCACCCCGGGCGGTGCTGGAAACACCATATATTTT.

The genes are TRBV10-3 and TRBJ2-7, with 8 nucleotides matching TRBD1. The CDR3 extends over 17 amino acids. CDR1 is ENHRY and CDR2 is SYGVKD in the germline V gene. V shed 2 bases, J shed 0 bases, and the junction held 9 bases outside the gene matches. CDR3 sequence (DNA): TGTGCCATCAGTGAGGACAGGGGTTATTTAAGCTCCTACGAGCAGTACTTC. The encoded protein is CAISEDRGYLSSYEQYF.

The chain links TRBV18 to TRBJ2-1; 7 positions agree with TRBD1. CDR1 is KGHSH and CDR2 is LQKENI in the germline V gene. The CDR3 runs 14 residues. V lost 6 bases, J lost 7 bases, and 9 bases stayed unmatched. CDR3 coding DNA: TGTGCCAGCTCGGCCATGACAGGGCAGAATGAGCAGTTCTTC. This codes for CASSAMTGQNEQFF.

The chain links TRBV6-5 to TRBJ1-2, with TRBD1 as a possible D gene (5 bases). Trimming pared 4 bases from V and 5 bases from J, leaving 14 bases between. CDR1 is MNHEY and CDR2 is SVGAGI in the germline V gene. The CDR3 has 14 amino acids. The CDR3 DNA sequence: TGTGCCAGCAGTTGGGACTCCGGCGGGTATGGCTACACCTTC. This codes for CASSWDSGGYGYTF.

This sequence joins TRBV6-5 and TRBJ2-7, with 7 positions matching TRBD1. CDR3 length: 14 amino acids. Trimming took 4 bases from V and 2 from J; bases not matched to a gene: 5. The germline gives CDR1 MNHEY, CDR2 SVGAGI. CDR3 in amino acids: CASSSGTDTYEQYF. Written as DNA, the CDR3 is TGTGCCAGCAGTTCCGGGACAGACACCTACGAGCAGTACTTC.

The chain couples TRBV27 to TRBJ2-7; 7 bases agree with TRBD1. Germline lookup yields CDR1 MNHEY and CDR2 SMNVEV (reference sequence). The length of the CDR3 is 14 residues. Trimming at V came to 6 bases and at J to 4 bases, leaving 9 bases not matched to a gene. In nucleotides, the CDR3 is TGTGCCAGCAGCCCCTGGGGGACAGCTTACGAGCAGTACTTC. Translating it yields CASSPWGTAYEQYF.

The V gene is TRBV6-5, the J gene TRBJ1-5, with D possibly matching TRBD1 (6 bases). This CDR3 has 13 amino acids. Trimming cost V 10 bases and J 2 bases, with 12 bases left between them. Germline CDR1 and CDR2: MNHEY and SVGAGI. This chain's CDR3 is CATGVGGNQPQHF. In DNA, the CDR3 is TGTGCCACAGGGGTGGGTGGCAATCAGCCCCAGCATTTT.

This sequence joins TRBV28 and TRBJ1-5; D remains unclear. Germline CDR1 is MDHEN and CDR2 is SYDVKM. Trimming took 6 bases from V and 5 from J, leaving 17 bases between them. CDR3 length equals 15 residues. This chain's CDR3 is CASRSRVLLDQPQHF. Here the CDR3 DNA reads TGTGCCAGCAGATCGAGGGTCCTCCTGGATCAGCCCCAGCATTTT.

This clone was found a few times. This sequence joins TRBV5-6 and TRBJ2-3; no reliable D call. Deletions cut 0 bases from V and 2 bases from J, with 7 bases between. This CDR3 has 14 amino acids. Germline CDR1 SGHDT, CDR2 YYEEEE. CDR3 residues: CASSLGPVTDTQYF. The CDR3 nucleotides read TGTGCCAGCAGCTTGGGTCCGGTCACAGATACGCAGTATTTT.

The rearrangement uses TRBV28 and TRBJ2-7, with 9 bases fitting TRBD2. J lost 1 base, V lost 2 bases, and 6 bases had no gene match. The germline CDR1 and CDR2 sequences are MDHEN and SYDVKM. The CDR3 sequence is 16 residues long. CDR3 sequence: CASSLAGGRRSYEQYF. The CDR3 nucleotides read TGTGCCAGCAGTTTAGCGGGAGGGAGGAGGTCCTACGAGCAGTACTTC.

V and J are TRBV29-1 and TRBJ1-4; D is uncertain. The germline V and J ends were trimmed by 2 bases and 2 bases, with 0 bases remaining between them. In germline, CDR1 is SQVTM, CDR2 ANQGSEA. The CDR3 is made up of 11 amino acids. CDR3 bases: TGCAGCGTTGAAACTAATGAAAAACTGTTTTTT. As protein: CSVETNEKLFF.

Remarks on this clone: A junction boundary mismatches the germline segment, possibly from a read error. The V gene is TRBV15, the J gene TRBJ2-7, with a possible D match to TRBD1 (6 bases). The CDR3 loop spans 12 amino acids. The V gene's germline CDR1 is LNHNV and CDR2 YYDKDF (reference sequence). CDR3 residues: CAPRDKSYEQYF. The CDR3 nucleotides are TGTGCCCCCAGGGACAAATCCTACGAGCAGTACTTC.

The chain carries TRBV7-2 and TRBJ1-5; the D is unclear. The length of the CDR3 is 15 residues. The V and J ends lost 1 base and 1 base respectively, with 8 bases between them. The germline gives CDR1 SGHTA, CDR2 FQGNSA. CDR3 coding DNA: TGTGCCAGCAGCTTAGATGGTCTAAGCAATCAGCCCCAGCATTTT. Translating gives CASSLDGLSNQPQHF.

The CDR3 nucleotides read TGCAGTGCTAGTCGTAGCCGGGGTGAGCAGTTCTTC. Amino acids: CSASRSRGEQFF. The chain carries TRBV20-1 and TRBJ2-1; possible D gene TRBD2, 5 bases. Germline V lookup: CDR1 DFQATT, CDR2 SNEGSKA (reference sequence). This CDR3 has 12 amino acids. The V gene lost 3 bases and the J gene lost 9 bases, with 12 bases spanning the gap.

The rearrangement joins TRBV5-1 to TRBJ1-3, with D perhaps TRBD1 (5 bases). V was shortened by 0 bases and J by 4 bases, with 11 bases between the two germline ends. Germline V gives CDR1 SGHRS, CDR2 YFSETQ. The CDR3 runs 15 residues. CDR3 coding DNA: TGCGCCAGCAGCTTGGATGCGGGGCCCGGAAACACCATATATTTT. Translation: CASSLDAGPGNTIYF.

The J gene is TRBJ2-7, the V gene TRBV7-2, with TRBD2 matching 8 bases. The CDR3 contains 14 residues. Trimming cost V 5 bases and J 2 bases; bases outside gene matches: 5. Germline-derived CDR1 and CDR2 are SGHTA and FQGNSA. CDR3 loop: CASSPRAGAYEQYF. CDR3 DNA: TGTGCCAGCAGCCCGAGAGCGGGGGCCTACGAGCAGTACTTC.

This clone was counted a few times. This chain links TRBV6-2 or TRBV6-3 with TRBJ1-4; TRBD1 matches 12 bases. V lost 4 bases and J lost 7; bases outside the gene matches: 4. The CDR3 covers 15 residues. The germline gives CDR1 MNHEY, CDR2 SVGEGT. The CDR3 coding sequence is TGTGCCAGCAGTTTCGGGGACAGGGGGCGTGAAAAACTGTTTTTT. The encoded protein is CASSFGDRGREKLFF.

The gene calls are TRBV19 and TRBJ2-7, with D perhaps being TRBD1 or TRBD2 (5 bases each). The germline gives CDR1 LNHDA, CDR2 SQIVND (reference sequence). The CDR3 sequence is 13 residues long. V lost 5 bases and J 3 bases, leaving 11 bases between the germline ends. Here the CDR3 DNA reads TGTGCCAGTAGTCCCGGGGCCGACTACGAGCAGTACTTC. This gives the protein CASSPGADYEQYF.

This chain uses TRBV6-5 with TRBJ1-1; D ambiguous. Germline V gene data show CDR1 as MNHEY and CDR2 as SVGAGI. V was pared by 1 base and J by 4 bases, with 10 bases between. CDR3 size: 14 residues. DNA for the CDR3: TGTGCCAGCAGTTACTTTGGAGCTAGCACTGAAGCTTTCTTT. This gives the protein CASSYFGASTEAFF.

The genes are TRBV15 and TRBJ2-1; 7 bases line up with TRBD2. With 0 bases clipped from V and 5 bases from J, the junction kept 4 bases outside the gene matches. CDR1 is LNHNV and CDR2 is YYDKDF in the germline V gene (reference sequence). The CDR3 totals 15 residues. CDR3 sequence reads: CATSREAGRHNEQFF. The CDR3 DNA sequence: TGTGCCACCAGCAGAGAAGCGGGACGTCACAATGAGCAGTTCTTC. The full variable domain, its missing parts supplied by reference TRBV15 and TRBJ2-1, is DAMVIQNPRYQVTQFGKPVTLSCSQTLNHNVMYWYQQKSSQAPKLLFHYYDKDFNNEADTPDNFQSRRPNTSFCFLDIRSPGLGDTAMYLCATSREAGRHNEQFFGPGTRLTVL.

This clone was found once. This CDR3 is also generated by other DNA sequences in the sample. CDR3 sequence reads: CASSVQGNTEAFF. CDR3 nucleotide sequence: TGTGCCAGCAGCGTACAAGGGAACACTGAAGCTTTCTTT. V is TRBV7-3 and J is TRBJ1-1; D call uncertain. The V end lost 5 bases, the J end lost 1 base, and 8 bases lay between the germline ends. CDR1 and CDR2 (germline): SGHTA, FQGTGA. This CDR3 comprises 13 residues.

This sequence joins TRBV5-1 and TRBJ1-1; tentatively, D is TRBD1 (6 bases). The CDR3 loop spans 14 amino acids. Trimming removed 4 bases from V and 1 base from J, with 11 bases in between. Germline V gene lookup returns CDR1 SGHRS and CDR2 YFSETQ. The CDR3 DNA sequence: TGCGCCAGCAGCCCAGGACAGCAGAACACTGAAGCTTTCTTT. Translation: CASSPGQQNTEAFF.